The 6 T cell receptor beta chains listed next were all sequenced from one sample in a study of cytomegalovirus exposure and HLA in healthy donors. PCR primers comprised 60 Vbeta and 13 Jbeta primers. The data were produced by immunoSEQ multiplex PCR, yet TCRdb's version contains in-frame clones alone and is incomplete. The sample includes more than 80,000 clones, 65% to 80% of them seen just once. The sample consisted of PBMCs. The source of these receptors is a male donor in good health and CMV-seropositive.

The CDR3 DNA reads as TGTGCCAGCAGCTTACGGAGGGGCCAATACAATGAGCAGTTCTTC. As protein: CASSLRRGQYNEQFF. This sequence joins TRBV7-3 and TRBJ2-1; tentative D call: TRBD2 (6 bases). The CDR3 consists of 15 residues. Germline V gene data show CDR1 as SGHTA and CDR2 as FQGTGA. V was clipped by 2 bases and J by 4 bases, with 12 bases between them. Full variable domain (missing parts from reference TRBV7-3 and TRBJ2-1): GAGVSQTPSNKVTEKGKYVELRCDPISGHTALYWYRQSLGQGPEFLIYFQGTGAADDSGLPNDRFFAVRPEGSVSTLKIQRTERGDSAVYLCASSLRRGQYNEQFFGPGTRLTVL.

V and J are TRBV11-3 and TRBJ2-3, with 9 positions matching TRBD2. V dropped 4 bases and J dropped 6; count of bases not matched to a gene: 8. The CDR3 length is 15 residues. Germline V CDR1 and CDR2: SGHNT, YENEEA. CDR3 amino acids: CASSSHSGSGDTQYF. Here the CDR3 DNA reads TGTGCCAGCAGCTCCCATAGCGGGAGCGGGGATACGCAGTATTTT. The full variable domain, completed using reference TRBV11-3 and TRBJ2-3, is EAGVVQSPRYKIIEKKQPVAFWCNPISGHNTLYWYLQNLGQGPELLIRYENEEAVDDSQLPKDRFSAERLKGVDSTLKIQPAELGDSAVYLCASSSHSGSGDTQYFGPGTRLTVL.

A few counts support this clone. The V call is TRBV7-9, the J call TRBJ2-3, with TRBD2 matching 7 bases. The CDR3 is made up of 15 amino acids. The V gene's germline CDR1 is SEHNR and CDR2 FQNEAQ (reference sequence). The J segment lost 2 bases and the V segment lost 5 bases, leaving 7 bases of the junction unmatched. CDR3 sequence (DNA): TGTGCCAGCAGCCCCAGACTAGCCGCCACAGATACGCAGTATTTT. This sequence encodes CASSPRLAATDTQYF.

This chain connects TRBV28 to TRBJ2-1, with 14 positions matching TRBD2. The V gene end was trimmed by 5 bases and the J gene end by 4 bases; junction bases not matched to a gene: 4. The germline V gene has CDR1 MDHEN and CDR2 SYDVKM. The CDR3 has 16 amino acids. The CDR3 is CASSARLAGGYNEQFF. The CDR3 nucleotides read TGTGCCAGCAGTGCGCGACTAGCGGGGGGGTACAATGAGCAGTTCTTC.

The rearrangement joins TRBV5-1 to TRBJ1-2; D is perhaps TRBD1 (5 bases). Trimming removed 2 bases at V and 4 bases at J, with 9 bases between. Per the germline V gene, CDR1 is SGHRS and CDR2 is YFSETQ. This CDR3 comprises 13 residues. In DNA form, the CDR3 reads TGCGCCAGCAGCTTTGGGGCCACCTATGGCTACACCTTC. Translation gives CASSFGATYGYTF.

This clone was seen once. The rearrangement joins TRBV4-1 to TRBJ2-2; 14 positions match TRBD2. V was clipped by 4 bases and J by 7 bases; unmatched bases: 8. The CDR3 sequence is 17 residues long. Germline CDR1 and CDR2: MGHRA and YSYEKL. Here the CDR3 DNA reads TGCGCCAGCAGCCGCCGACTAGCGGGGGGGCGGGGCGGGGAGCTGTTTTTT. Protein: CASSRRLAGGRGGELFF.